This TCR beta chain is drawn from a study of identical twins. TCRdb reprocessed the 5' RACE reads with MiXCR, giving one entry per CDR3 protein. The sample lists 1.5 million to 2 million distinct CDR3 sequences, around a third seen once, with less than 0.35% in the top ten. Points on this clonotype: With a much larger clone just one base away, this may be a read error.

J lost 8 bases, V lost 2 bases, and 11 bases had no gene match. The germline V gene has CDR1 MDHEN and CDR2 SYDVKM. This CDR3 spans 16 amino acids. This sequence joins TRBV28 and TRBJ2-1, with 8 bases lining up with TRBD2. This receptor was taken from a newborn girl in good health. Sequencing was performed on cord blood. CDR3 DNA sequence: TGTGCCAGCAGTTTACCCTCTAGCGGGTGGTACGATGAGCAGTTCTTC. Translation: CASSLPSSGWYDEQFF.